This T cell receptor beta chain emerged from a study of T-cell memory formation after mild COVID-19 (dated by TCRdb to the early 2020s). General notes on the study: TCR sequence clusters from the two donors were largely donor specific. T-cell clones expanding and contracting after mild COVID-19 in a couple of donors were tracked by longitudinal TCRalpha and TCRbeta repertoire sequencing. The cohort comprised two young, previously healthy adult volunteers, one female and one male.

Ficoll-Paque density gradient centrifugation was used to isolate PBMCs. The sequencer listed for this sample is Illumina NovaSeq 6000. Using 5'RACE with constant-segment primers, TCRalpha and TCRbeta cDNA libraries were constructed, with sample barcodes and unique molecular identifiers added in the process. RNA was extracted from every sample with Trizol reagent. The libraries were amplified in two PCR steps, and the second step added a second sample barcode and Illumina TruSeq adapters. Sequencing of libraries was performed on an Illumina NovaSeq with 2 x 150 bp paired-end reads. For the original study's pipeline: With migec v1.2.7, reads were demultiplexed and then collapsed into UMI-guided consensus sequences. With mixcr v2.1.11, UMI consensuses were aligned to TRA and TRB V and J templates and assembled into clonotypes. Clonotypes were classified as expanded or contracted when called significant by both edgeR and NoisET, with noise models trained on biological replicates. edgeR calls used a false discovery rate-adjusted p below 0.01 and a log2 fold-change threshold of 1. As an exploratory analysis of dynamics, max-normalized trajectories of the 1000 most abundant clonotypes were examined with PCA combined with hierarchical clustering. Each responding clone was given a CD4 or CD8 phenotype based on the CD4+ and CD8+ repertoires, which had been sequenced separately. TCRdb reanalyzed the raw reads on its own, using fastp at Q25 for trimming and MiXCR for clone calling, and kept in-frame beta chains. Each record represents a unique CDR3 protein, reported with the most common genes and DNA among its rows. TCRdb, rather than the study authors, made the V and J calls. In all, the sample holds around 250,000 distinct CDR3 sequences, and roughly 17% of those were seen once. The ten largest clones add up to 22% of the sample.

This clonotype was seen a few times. The antigen this receptor binds is unknown. Base qualities are not at hand, and no much larger clone is one base apart. What the research found in general, with its limitations: The study covered only a couple of mild cases, and larger cohorts including severe cases with pre-infection samples were considered necessary. Whether the second-wave clones peaking on day 37 were SARS-CoV-2 specific was not confirmed. Some responding clones were detected in pre-infection memory, which suggested that pre-existing cross-reactive memory T cells had joined the SARS-CoV-2 response. Contracting CD4+ clones appeared mostly in the CM and EM memory subsets, whereas CD8+ clones were enriched in EMRA. Clones that contracted from day 15 to 85 showed balanced CD4/CD8 phenotypes, whereas a second wave of clones that expanded from day 15 to 37 leaned towards CD4+.

The junction carries 14 bases between V and J, which are trimmed by 8 bases and 3 bases respectively. The CDR3 numbers 14 residues from cysteine through phenylalanine. The kept DNA is CDR3 alone, 42 bases in frame from the first base. This clonotype was obtained from a man between 18 and 35 years old who had mild COVID-19 (a few samples of this study predate the infection). The sample titles of this study are shuffled in the database, so cell type and time point are left out; the donor was told from shared clones. The sequence is built from TRBV12-3 or TRBV12-4 and TRBJ1-5; TRBD1 could be the D gene, as 6 bases match. Sequences were obtained from PBMCs or a T cell subset sorted from them (not recorded which). At the DNA level, the sequence is TGTGCCAGCGGAAGCGGGACACTCAATCAGCCCCAGCATTTT. The translation is CASGSGTLNQPQHF.